Following are 22 T cell receptor beta chains from one sample sequenced in a study of T-cell reconstitution after alpha-beta-depleted transplantation in children. Unique molecular identifiers were built into the TCRbeta library. Each CDR3 protein gets one entry after TCRdb re-called the PCR reads with MiXCR. The sample yields over 550,000 distinct CDR3 sequences, over 9.5% seen once. The input for sequencing was PBMCs from the stem cell graft donor, taken from the stem cell graft. The receptors here all came from a human donor who donated a stem cell graft to a child with acute myeloid leukemia.

There are a few counts of this clonotype. V usage is TRBV12-5 and J usage is TRBJ1-3; 8 nucleotides line up with TRBD1. The CDR3 is 14 residues long. CDR1 is LGHNT, CDR2 FRNRAP, per germline. The V and J ends lost 2 bases and 4 bases, in that order; junction bases with no gene match: 1. This CDR3 is CASGLRQGGNTIYF. CDR3 DNA: TGTGCTAGTGGTTTGAGACAGGGGGGAAACACCATATATTTT.

The J gene is TRBJ2-7, the V gene TRBV7-2; D is perhaps TRBD1 (6 bases). The CDR3 consists of 14 residues. V was shortened by 3 bases and J by 3 bases, with 12 bases between the two germline ends. CDR1 SGHTA and CDR2 FQGNSA come from the germline V gene. CDR3 protein: CASSFSYRDYEQYF. The CDR3 bases are TGTGCCAGCAGCTTTTCGTACAGGGACTACGAGCAGTACTTC.

This clonotype has only one observation. The V and J genes are TRBV5-1 and TRBJ1-1; 7 bases map to TRBD1. The CDR3 sequence is 14 residues long. Per germline, CDR1 SGHRS and CDR2 YFSETQ. Trimming cost V 4 bases and J 4 bases; bases outside gene matches: 7. CDR3 amino acids: CASSLPAGGTEAFF. The CDR3 coding sequence is TGCGCCAGCAGCCTCCCGGCAGGGGGCACTGAAGCTTTCTTT.

The chain has TRBV6-4 and TRBJ2-1; TRBD2 matches 11 bases. The CDR3 spans 15 residues. The junction had 5 bases not matched to a gene; V was cut back by 5 bases and J by 5 bases. Germline V gene sequence: CDR1 MRHNA, CDR2 SNTAGT. The CDR3 is CASSPLAGANNEQFF. CDR3 DNA: TGTGCCAGCAGTCCACTAGCGGGGGCTAACAATGAGCAGTTCTTC.

This clonotype was detected only a few times. This chain links TRBV20-1 with TRBJ2-7; D tentatively reads TRBD1 or TRBD2 (6 bases each). Deletions cut 1 base from V and 6 bases from J, with 7 bases between. Germline values: CDR1 DFQATT, CDR2 SNEGSKA (reference sequence). The CDR3 totals 11 residues. The CDR3 bases are TGCAGTGCTAGAGCGGGGGCCGAGCAGTACTTC. The encoded protein is CSARAGAEQYF.

This clonotype came up a few times. The CDR3, as DNA: TGTGCCAGCAGCTCTTCAGGGAGGCTAAGGGATACGCAGTATTTT. Amino acid sequence: CASSSSGRLRDTQYF. The chain employs TRBV7-2 and TRBJ2-3; tentative D call: TRBD2 (6 bases). V gave up 4 bases and J gave up 6 bases, with 17 bases separating them. The CDR3 extends over 15 amino acids. Per the germline V gene, CDR1 is SGHTA and CDR2 is FQGNSA.

The CDR3 bases are TGCAGTGCTAGTTTTCTCAAGGGAACAGGGACTAACTATGGCTACACCTTC. Protein product: CSASFLKGTGTNYGYTF. V usage is TRBV20-1 and J usage is TRBJ1-2; D may be TRBD1 (6 bases). Between the trimmed V and J ends, which lost 3 bases and 0 bases, there was a span of 20 bases. The CDR3 runs 17 residues. Germline CDR1 DFQATT, CDR2 SNEGSKA (reference sequence).

This clonotype rates as medium-sized (0.01 to 0.1%). An end of the junction does not agree with germline; a read error may underlie this. This chain links TRBV20-1 with TRBJ2-7, with a tentative D call TRBD2 (6 bases). There are 15 residues in the CDR3. Germline lookup yields CDR1 DFQATT and CDR2 SNEGSKA (reference sequence). In nucleotides, the CDR3 is TGCAGTGCCAGAGGCGGTTCGGGAGTCGCCTACGAGCAGTACTTC. This translates into CSARGGSGVAYEQYF.

This clonotype was observed many times. The V call is TRBV5-1, the J call TRBJ2-3; D unresolved. The germline V and J ends were trimmed by 1 base and 2 bases, with 8 bases remaining between them. Germline V gene lookup returns CDR1 SGHRS and CDR2 YFSETQ. CDR3 length: 14 amino acids. The DNA of the CDR3 is TGCGCCAGCAGCTTGATGGGGAACACAGATACGCAGTATTTT. Protein product: CASSLMGNTDTQYF.

There are a few counts of this clonotype. This sequence joins TRBV5-1 and TRBJ2-1; 7 bases match TRBD2. The CDR3 runs 14 residues. Germline V gene lookup returns CDR1 SGHRS and CDR2 YFSETQ. Trimming at V came to 2 bases and at J to 9 bases, leaving 8 bases not matched to a gene. The CDR3 loop reads CASSLKASGFEQFF. CDR3 DNA sequence: TGCGCCAGCAGCTTAAAGGCTAGCGGATTTGAGCAGTTCTTC.

A few counts support this clonotype. The chain uses TRBV7-2 and TRBJ2-2; D ambiguous. The germline V gene has CDR1 SGHTA and CDR2 FQGNSA. V shed 1 base and J shed 1 base, with 10 bases lying between them. This CDR3 comprises 16 residues. This chain's CDR3 is CASSLDLLRNTGELFF. CDR3 bases: TGTGCCAGCAGCTTAGACCTGTTAAGGAACACCGGGGAGCTGTTTTTT.

In its sample, this clonotype was seen many times. The chain links TRBV6-5 to TRBJ1-2; 9 bases fit TRBD1. Germline lookup yields CDR1 MNHEY and CDR2 SVGAGI. The CDR3 extends over 14 amino acids. Trimming removed 4 bases from V and 5 bases from J; junction bases left unmatched: 5. CDR3 amino acids: CASSSGTGTYGYTF. CDR3 nucleotide sequence: TGTGCCAGCAGTTCCGGGACAGGGACTTATGGCTACACCTTC.

This clonotype was recorded a few times. The genes are TRBV20-1 and TRBJ2-1, with a weak D call TRBD2 (5 bases). The germline gives CDR1 DFQATT, CDR2 SNEGSKA (reference sequence). The CDR3 totals 13 residues. Trimming cost V 5 bases and J 6 bases, with 14 bases left between them. CDR3 sequence reads: CSADSAGPNEQFF. The CDR3 bases are TGCAGTGCTGATTCGGCGGGCCCCAATGAGCAGTTCTTC.

The rearrangement uses TRBV7-2 and TRBJ1-1, with a possible D match to TRBD1 (6 bases). The CDR3 has 14 residues. Trimming cost V 2 bases and J 6 bases, with 13 bases left between them. CDR1 is SGHTA, CDR2 FQGNSA, per germline. CDR3 in amino acids: CASSLPFAGAEAFF. The CDR3 DNA is TGTGCCAGCAGCTTACCATTCGCAGGGGCTGAAGCTTTCTTT.

This clonotype appeared a few times. This chain connects TRBV7-9 to TRBJ1-6, with a weak D call TRBD1 (6 bases). V was clipped by 4 bases and J by 9 bases, with 13 bases between them. The length of the CDR3 is 14 residues. The germline gives CDR1 SEHNR, CDR2 FQNEAQ (reference sequence). The CDR3 coding sequence is TGTGCCAGCAGCTCCGGACAGCTGCTTTCACCCCTCCACTTT. This encodes CASSSGQLLSPLHF.

V and J are TRBV20-1 and TRBJ2-5; D perhaps matches TRBD2 (5 bases). This CDR3 contains 13 residues. CDR1 and CDR2 from the germline V gene are DFQATT and SNEGSKA (reference sequence). V lost 6 bases and J lost 1, with 12 bases in between. The CDR3 region is CSAVLVGQETQYF. CDR3 DNA: TGCAGTGCCGTACTAGTGGGCCAAGAGACCCAGTACTTC.

V gene TRBV7-8 combines with J gene TRBJ2-7, with no clear D. The CDR3 runs 15 residues. CDR1 and CDR2 from the germline V gene are SGHVS and FQNEAQ. With 1 base removed from V and 0 bases from J, the gap between germline ends came to 10 bases. DNA for the CDR3: TGTGCCAGCAGCTTAGTATCCGCGAGCTCCTACGAGCAGTACTTC. Residues: CASSLVSASSYEQYF.

This clonotype was observed a few times. This sequence joins TRBV12-3 or TRBV12-4 and TRBJ1-2; TRBD1 aligns across 7 bases. This CDR3 spans 17 amino acids. V was clipped by 2 bases and J by 0 bases; unmatched bases: 9. CDR3 DNA: TGTGCCAGCAGTTTACCCGACAGGGTAAAAGCTAACTATGGCTACACCTTC. Translation: CASSLPDRVKANYGYTF.

There are many counts of this clonotype. The chain has TRBV4-2 and TRBJ2-5; D not resolved. The CDR3 contains 17 residues. Germline lookup yields CDR1 LGHNA and CDR2 YNFKEQ. V dropped 10 bases and J dropped 3 bases, with 27 bases sitting between them. CDR3 residues: CATQPGPQQRTEETQYF. CDR3 DNA: TGTGCCACCCAGCCAGGCCCTCAACAACGTACCGAAGAGACCCAGTACTTC.

The chain combines TRBV7-9 with TRBJ2-1, with D unclear. V was pared by 0 bases and J by 6 bases, with 9 bases between. The CDR3 is 14 amino acids. Per germline, CDR1 SEHNR and CDR2 FQNEAQ (reference sequence). DNA for the CDR3: TGTGCCAGCAGCTTAGCGGAGTCGTCCAATGAGCAGTTCTTC. Translated, it gives CASSLAESSNEQFF.

This clonotype showed up just a few times. This chain joins TRBV27 and TRBJ2-7, with unresolved D. With 6 bases removed from V and 3 bases from J, the gap between germline ends came to 9 bases. CDR3 length: 12 residues. Germline V gene data show CDR1 as MNHEY and CDR2 as SMNVEV (reference sequence). The CDR3 loop is CASRGMGYEQYF. The CDR3 DNA sequence: TGTGCCAGCAGGGGGATGGGCTACGAGCAGTACTTC.

This clonotype was counted at least ten times. The chain joins TRBV7-9 to TRBJ2-3; 7 bases agree with TRBD2. V gave up 6 bases and J gave up 2 bases; unmatched junction bases: 8. Germline values: CDR1 SEHNR, CDR2 FQNEAQ (reference sequence). The CDR3 covers 15 residues. CDR3: CASSSGTTYTDTQYF. Here the CDR3 DNA reads TGTGCCAGCAGTTCCGGGACTACCTACACAGATACGCAGTATTTT.